The 32 T cell receptor beta chains reported below all come from one sample, sequenced in a study of blood T cell repertoires in COVID-19. Generated by immunoSEQ multiplex PCR, the TCRdb table keeps only in-frame clones and is missing some. Here the sample spans a few hundred thousand clones, 70% to 85% being singletons. The source material was PBMCs or T cells enriched from blood (not recorded which). These TCRs come from a man aged 40-50 years who had recovered from COVID-19.

The chain recombines TRBV28 with TRBJ1-4, with 8 nucleotides matching TRBD1. The germline V gene has CDR1 MDHEN and CDR2 SYDVKM. V lost 6 bases and J lost 6; bases outside the gene matches: 9. This CDR3 is built from 15 residues. The CDR3 is CASSYSGTGDEKLFF. Here the CDR3 DNA reads TGTGCCAGCAGCTACTCCGGGACAGGAGATGAAAAACTGTTTTTT.

This CDR3 is CASSLRDSQETQYF. As DNA, the CDR3 is TGCGCCAGCAGCCTTCGGGACTCCCAAGAGACCCAGTACTTC. V is TRBV4-1 and J is TRBJ2-5; possibly TRBD2 for D (6 bases). Germline assignment: CDR1 MGHRA and CDR2 YSYEKL. Trimming removed 4 bases from V and 1 base from J, with 10 bases in between. This CDR3 is 14 amino acids long.

This clone showed up just once. This chain links TRBV28 with TRBJ2-5; weak D call: TRBD2 (5 bases). The length of the CDR3 is 14 residues. Germline CDR1 is MDHEN and CDR2 is SYDVKM. V was clipped by 6 bases and J by 7 bases, with 18 bases between them. The CDR3 here is CASRLEEGYGTQYF. CDR3 sequence (DNA): TGTGCCAGCAGACTCGAAGAGGGATACGGGACCCAGTACTTC.

This chain links TRBV4-1 with TRBJ2-5; a possible D gene is TRBD1 (6 bases). The germline V gene has CDR1 MGHRA and CDR2 YSYEKL. The CDR3 covers 15 residues. The V and J ends lost 0 bases and 5 bases respectively, with 13 bases between them. The CDR3 is CASSQDPRGWETQYF. Written as DNA, the CDR3 is TGCGCCAGCAGCCAAGATCCCAGGGGCTGGGAGACCCAGTACTTC.

This clone has only one observation. The chain joins TRBV29-1 to TRBJ2-1, with D maybe TRBD2 (5 bases). V gave up 4 bases and J gave up 0 bases, with 7 bases separating them. This CDR3 is 13 amino acids long. Germline CDR1 and CDR2: SQVTM and ANQGSEA. The CDR3, as DNA: TGCAGCGTTGTGGCGGGCTCCTACAATGAGCAGTTCTTC. It encodes CSVVAGSYNEQFF.

This chain connects TRBV2 to TRBJ1-6; maybe TRBD1 (6 bases). CDR3 length: 13 residues. Germline V lookup: CDR1 SNHLY, CDR2 FYNNEI. The germline V and J ends were trimmed by 3 bases and 10 bases, with 10 bases remaining between them. CDR3 coding DNA: TGTGCCAGCAGTGACGCAGGGGTCTCACCCCTCCACTTT. It is translated as CASSDAGVSPLHF.

V usage is TRBV7-3 and J usage is TRBJ1-1; D is ambiguous. Germline V gene data show CDR1 as SGHTA and CDR2 as FQGTGA. With 5 bases removed from V and 0 bases from J, the gap between germline ends came to 7 bases. This CDR3 is 13 amino acids long. The CDR3 here is CASSLEMNTEAFF. In DNA, the CDR3 is TGTGCCAGCAGCCTCGAGATGAACACTGAAGCTTTCTTT.

The V and J genes are TRBV10-3 and TRBJ2-5; the match to TRBD2 covers 10 bases. Germline assignment: CDR1 ENHRY and CDR2 SYGVKD. The CDR3 consists of 13 residues. J was trimmed by 5 bases and V by 6 bases; bases with no gene match: 3. In DNA, the CDR3 is TGTGCCATCAGCCCGACTAGCGGGGAGACCCAGTACTTC. Protein sequence: CAISPTSGETQYF.

Worth noting for this clone: Other DNA sequences in this specimen translate into the identical CDR3. The chain employs TRBV2 and TRBJ1-6; D is uncertain. V lost 8 bases and J 0 bases, leaving 8 bases between the germline ends. This CDR3 has 14 residues. Germline V gene lookup returns CDR1 SNHLY and CDR2 FYNNEI. The CDR3 DNA reads as TGTGCCAGCGGAGAAAGCTCCTATAATTCACCCCTCCACTTT. Translation: CASGESSYNSPLHF.

The chain joins TRBV6-5 to TRBJ2-3; TRBD2 aligns across 11 bases. With 4 bases clipped from V and 1 base from J, the junction kept 4 bases outside the gene matches. The CDR3 contains 16 residues. CDR1 and CDR2 (germline): MNHEY, SVGAGI. The DNA for the CDR3 is TGTGCCAGCAGTTCCCCACTAGCGGGAGGCACAGATACGCAGTATTTT. Translation: CASSSPLAGGTDTQYF.

The chain joins TRBV30 to TRBJ1-5; no clear D. V shed 3 bases and J shed 0 bases, with 6 bases lying between them. The CDR3 contains 13 residues. Germline-derived CDR1 and CDR2 are GTSNPN and SVGIG (reference sequence). CDR3 sequence: CAWRAASNQPQHF. The CDR3 DNA reads as TGTGCCTGGAGGGCGGCTAGCAATCAGCCCCAGCATTTT.

This chain uses TRBV27 with TRBJ1-2; weak D call: TRBD1 (6 bases). V lost 7 bases to trimming and J lost 5 bases, with 17 bases between them. This CDR3 is built from 14 residues. Germline V CDR1 and CDR2: MNHEY, SMNVEV (reference sequence). The CDR3 protein is CASKIGTLGYGYTF. CDR3 in DNA: TGTGCCAGCAAGATAGGGACACTAGGGTATGGCTACACCTTC.

The rearrangement uses TRBV20-1 and TRBJ2-1; D remains unclear. CDR1 is DFQATT, CDR2 SNEGSKA, per germline (reference sequence). The V end lost 5 bases, the J end lost 10 bases, and 9 bases lay between the germline ends. The CDR3 runs 10 residues. The CDR3 spells CSAAREEQFF. CDR3 bases: TGCAGTGCTGCCCGAGAGGAGCAGTTCTTC.

In the case of this clone: One end of the junction is discordant with germline, which a read error may explain. V gene TRBV12-3 or TRBV12-4 combines with J gene TRBJ2-7, with 8 bases lining up with TRBD2. The CDR3 is made up of 12 amino acids. The CDR3 spells CASTQNSGATSF. For the CDR3, the DNA is TGTGCCAGCACCCAAAATAGCGGGGCGACGAGCTTC.

The rearrangement links TRBV19 to TRBJ2-4, with D perhaps TRBD2 (7 bases). The CDR3 runs 14 residues. CDR1 is LNHDA, CDR2 SQIVND, per germline (reference sequence). The V end lost 8 bases, the J end lost 5 bases, and 16 bases lay between the germline ends. As DNA, the CDR3 is TGTGCCAGTGTGGGAGGGGGGGCCGAAAACATTCAGTACTTC. This encodes CASVGGGAENIQYF.

The chain carries TRBV27 and TRBJ1-5, with TRBD1 matching over 10 bases. The germline CDR1 and CDR2 sequences are MNHEY and SMNVEV (reference sequence). The CDR3 totals 15 residues. The junction had 1 base not matched to a gene; V was cut back by 1 base and J by 4 bases. CDR3 protein: CASSLWTGGNQPQHF. For the CDR3, the DNA is TGTGCCAGCAGTTTATGGACAGGGGGGAATCAGCCCCAGCATTTT.

The CDR3 nucleotides read TGTGCCAGCAGCATTACAAGCTCCTACGAGCAGTACTTC. Residues: CASSITSSYEQYF. The chain carries TRBV11-3 and TRBJ2-7; no reliable D call. The CDR3 length is 13 residues. Germline V lookup: CDR1 SGHNT, CDR2 YENEEA. V lost 5 bases to trimming and J lost 0 bases, with 8 bases between them.

The chain has TRBV6-5 and TRBJ2-3; D gene ambiguous. V was clipped by 2 bases and J by 6 bases, with 15 bases between them. CDR1 and CDR2 (germline): MNHEY, SVGAGI. This CDR3 has 15 residues. The CDR3 here is CASSYTWPAGDTQYF. The CDR3 DNA sequence: TGTGCCAGCAGTTACACCTGGCCGGCCGGGGATACGCAGTATTTT.

The chain carries TRBV3-1 (or the pseudogene TRBV3-2) and TRBJ2-7; TRBD1 matches 7 bases. Germline V lookup: CDR1 LGHDT, CDR2 YNNKEL (reference sequence). CDR3 length: 13 residues. The V and J ends lost 2 bases and 4 bases, in that order; junction bases with no gene match: 2. This CDR3 reads CASSQRGPYEQYF. DNA for the CDR3: TGTGCCAGCAGCCAAAGGGGGCCATACGAGCAGTACTTC.

The rearrangement links TRBV18 to TRBJ2-2; unclear D gene. This CDR3 has 14 residues. In germline, CDR1 is KGHSH, CDR2 LQKENI. V was trimmed by 0 bases and J by 3 bases, leaving 5 bases between them. As DNA, the CDR3 is TGTGCCAGCTCACCACCAGAGGACACCGGGGAGCTGTTTTTT. This encodes CASSPPEDTGELFF.

The genes are TRBV4-3 and TRBJ2-4; D possibly corresponds to TRBD1 (6 bases). The CDR3 is made up of 16 amino acids. Germline-derived CDR1 and CDR2 are LGHNA and YSLEER. V was clipped by 4 bases and J by 0 bases, with 13 bases between them. The CDR3 coding sequence is TGCGCCAGCAGCCTTGGGACAAATCTAGCCAAAAACATTCAGTACTTC. Translated, it gives CASSLGTNLAKNIQYF.

V is TRBV24-1 and J is TRBJ1-2, with 12 bases matching TRBD1. V was clipped by 4 bases and J by 2 bases; unmatched bases: 7. This CDR3 has 17 residues. The V gene's germline CDR1 is KGHDR and CDR2 SFDVKD. The CDR3 DNA follows: TGTGCCACCAGTGAACCTGGGACAGGGGGCCTCAACTATGGCTACACCTTC. Translated: CATSEPGTGGLNYGYTF.

CDR3 protein: CASSLPGGYSNQPQHF. The CDR3 region has the DNA TGTGCCAGCAGTTTACCGGGGGGTTATAGCAATCAGCCCCAGCATTTT. The chain joins TRBV28 to TRBJ1-5; perhaps TRBD1 as D (5 bases). Trimming cost V 2 bases and J 0 bases, with 11 bases left between them. Germline loops: CDR1 MDHEN, CDR2 SYDVKM. The CDR3 has 16 amino acids.

The chain carries TRBV11-2 and TRBJ2-1; D possibly corresponds to TRBD2 (6 bases). V lost 1 base and J 0 bases, leaving 7 bases between the germline ends. The CDR3 runs 15 residues. Germline loops: CDR1 SGHAT, CDR2 FQNNGV. The CDR3 sequence: CASSLVRGSYNEQFF. As DNA, the CDR3 is TGTGCCAGCAGCTTAGTGCGGGGCTCCTACAATGAGCAGTTCTTC.

V is TRBV29-1 and J is TRBJ1-2; TRBD1 matches at 9 bases. CDR3 length equals 15 residues. Germline CDR1 and CDR2: SQVTM and ANQGSEA. With 3 bases clipped from V and 1 base from J, the junction kept 6 bases outside the gene matches. In DNA form, the CDR3 reads TGCAGCGTTGAGGGAGGACAGGGGTTTAACTATGGCTACACCTTC. Translation: CSVEGGQGFNYGYTF.

The chain has TRBV3-1 (or the pseudogene TRBV3-2) and TRBJ1-1; D may be TRBD1 (5 bases). The CDR3 extends over 11 amino acids. CDR1 and CDR2 from the germline V gene are LGHDT and YNNKEL (reference sequence). The V gene lost 4 bases and the J gene lost 6 bases, with 6 bases spanning the gap. DNA for the CDR3: TGTGCCAGCAGCCTAGGGGCTGAAGCTTTCTTT. The encoded protein is CASSLGAEAFF.

V and J are TRBV5-1 and TRBJ2-7; 9 positions agree with TRBD1. V shed 4 bases, J shed 6 bases, and the junction held 5 bases outside the gene matches. Germline CDR1 is SGHRS and CDR2 is YFSETQ. This CDR3 region has 13 residues. As DNA, the CDR3 is TGCGCCAGCAGCAGGGGACAGGGAGGCGAGCAGTACTTC. It specifies CASSRGQGGEQYF.

This chain joins TRBV25-1 and TRBJ1-1; the D is unclear. The CDR3 totals 14 residues. Germline V lookup: CDR1 MGHDK, CDR2 SYGVNS. Trimming cost V 2 bases and J 7 bases, with 14 bases left between them. CDR3 coding DNA: TGTGCCAGCAGTGAAAGGTACCAGACGGGTGAAGCTTTCTTT. Translated: CASSERYQTGEAFF. The full variable domain, with the rest looked up from reference TRBV25-1 and TRBJ1-1, is EADIYQTPRYLVIGTGKKITLECSQTMGHDKMYWYQQDPGMELHLIHYSYGVNSTEKGDLSSESTVSRIRTEHFPLTLESARPSHTSQYLCASSERYQTGEAFFGQGTRLTVV.

V gene TRBV2 combines with J gene TRBJ2-1; 9 bases are shared with TRBD2. The V gene's germline CDR1 is SNHLY and CDR2 FYNNEI. This CDR3 is built from 17 residues. V shed 3 bases, J shed 7 bases, and the junction held 13 bases outside the gene matches. Here the CDR3 DNA reads TGTGCCAGCAGTGAGGCTCCCCCGGCGGGAGGGCCAAATGAGCAGTTCTTC. Amino acids: CASSEAPPAGGPNEQFF.

As for this clone: Compared with germline, one end of the junction differs, possibly owing to a read error. The gene calls are TRBV3-1 (or the pseudogene TRBV3-2) and TRBJ2-1; no firm D call. The CDR3 is 12 amino acids. Germline V gives CDR1 LGHDT, CDR2 YNNKEL (reference sequence). Written as DNA, the CDR3 is TGTGCCAGCAGCCAGTCCTCCAATGAGCAGTTCTTC. Its translation: CASSQSSNEQFF.

CDR3 sequence (DNA): TGCGCCAGCAGCCCGATGGGGAGGGACAGCAATCAGCCCCAGCATTTT. Protein product: CASSPMGRDSNQPQHF. The rearrangement uses TRBV5-1 and TRBJ1-5; D perhaps matches TRBD1 (5 bases). The germline gives CDR1 SGHRS, CDR2 YFSETQ. The CDR3 spans 16 residues. V was clipped by 4 bases and J by 1 base, with 15 bases between them.

V gene TRBV12-3 or TRBV12-4 combines with J gene TRBJ1-6; unclear D gene. This CDR3 is built from 13 residues. V lost 2 bases, J lost 10 bases, and 9 bases lay in between. The CDR3 coding sequence is TGTGCCAGCAGTTTACTGGAGGAGTCACCCCTCCACTTT. The encoded protein is CASSLLEESPLHF.